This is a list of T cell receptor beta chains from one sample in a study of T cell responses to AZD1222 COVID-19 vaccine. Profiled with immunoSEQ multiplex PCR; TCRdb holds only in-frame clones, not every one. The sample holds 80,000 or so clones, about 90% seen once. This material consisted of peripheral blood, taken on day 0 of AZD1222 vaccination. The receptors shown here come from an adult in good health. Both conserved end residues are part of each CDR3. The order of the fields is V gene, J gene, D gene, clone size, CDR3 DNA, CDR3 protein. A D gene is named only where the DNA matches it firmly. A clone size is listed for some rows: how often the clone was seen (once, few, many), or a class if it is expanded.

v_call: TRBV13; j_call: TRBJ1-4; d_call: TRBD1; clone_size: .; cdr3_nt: TGTGCCAGCAGCTGGACAGGGCCAGGTGAAAAACTGTTTTTT; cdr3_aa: CASSWTGPGEKLFF
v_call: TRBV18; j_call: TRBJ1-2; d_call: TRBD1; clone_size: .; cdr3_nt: TGTGCCAGCTCACCTCGAGTTGACAGGGACCATGGCTACACCTTC; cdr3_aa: CASSPRVDRDHGYTF
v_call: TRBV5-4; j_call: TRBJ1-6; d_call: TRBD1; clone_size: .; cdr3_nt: TGTGCCAGCAGTTTTAAGTCCGGGACGCCAGGGGGTTCACCCCTCCACTTT; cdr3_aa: CASSFKSGTPGGSPLHF
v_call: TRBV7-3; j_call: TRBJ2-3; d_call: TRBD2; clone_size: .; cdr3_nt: TGTGCCAGCAGCTTAAAAGCGGGGGTCACAGATACGCAGTATTTT; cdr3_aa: CASSLKAGVTDTQYF
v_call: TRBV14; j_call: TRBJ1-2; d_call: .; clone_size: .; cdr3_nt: TGTGCCAGCAGCCAAGCGGGTGGCTACACCTTC; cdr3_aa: CASSQAGGYTF
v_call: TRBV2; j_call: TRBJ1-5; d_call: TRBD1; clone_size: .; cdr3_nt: TGTGCCAGCAGTGATACAGGGGCCGTTCAGCCCCAGCATTTT; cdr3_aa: CASSDTGAVQPQHF
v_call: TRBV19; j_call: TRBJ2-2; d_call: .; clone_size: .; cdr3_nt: TGTGCCAGTAGCAAGTGGGCGGTGAACACCGGGGAGCTGTTTTTT; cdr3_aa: CASSKWAVNTGELFF
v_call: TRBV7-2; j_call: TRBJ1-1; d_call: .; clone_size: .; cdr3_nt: TGTGCCAGCAGCTTCTGGGTCATCGGCACTGAAGCTTTCTTT; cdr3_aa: CASSFWVIGTEAFF
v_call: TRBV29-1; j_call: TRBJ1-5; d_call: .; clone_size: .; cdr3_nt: TGCAGCGTTGGGTCAGGGGGCAATCAGCCCCAGCATTTT; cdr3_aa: CSVGSGGNQPQHF
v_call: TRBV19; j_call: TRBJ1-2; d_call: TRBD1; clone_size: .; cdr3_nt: TGTGCCAGTAGTGTGGACAGGGGAAGGAGGATTAACTATGGCTACACCTTC; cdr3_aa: CASSVDRGRRINYGYTF
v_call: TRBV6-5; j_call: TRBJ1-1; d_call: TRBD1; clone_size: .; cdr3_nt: TGTGCCAGCAGCAGCGGACAGGGTAACACTGAAGCTTTCTTT; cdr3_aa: CASSSGQGNTEAFF
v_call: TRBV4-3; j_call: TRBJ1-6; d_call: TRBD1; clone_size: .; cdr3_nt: TGCGCCAGCAGCCAAGATAGGACAGGGAGAAATTCACCCCTCCACTTT; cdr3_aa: CASSQDRTGRNSPLHF
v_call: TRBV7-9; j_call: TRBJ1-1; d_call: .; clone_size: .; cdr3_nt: TGTGCCAGCAGCTTACCCATAGGCACTGAAGCTTTCTTT; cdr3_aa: CASSLPIGTEAFF
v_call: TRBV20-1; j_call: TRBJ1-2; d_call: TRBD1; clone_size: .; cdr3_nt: TGCAGTGCTAGTTTGGGGGGACAGGGGGCTGGAGGCTACACCTTC; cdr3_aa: CSASLGGQGAGGYTF
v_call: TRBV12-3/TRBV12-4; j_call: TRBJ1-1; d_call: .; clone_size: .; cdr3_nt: TGTGCCAGCAGTTTACAGGGATTCACTGAAGCTTTCTTT; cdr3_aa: CASSLQGFTEAFF
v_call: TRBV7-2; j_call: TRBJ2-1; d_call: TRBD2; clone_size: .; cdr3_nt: TGTGCCAGCAGCTTTACTCCGGGACTAAGTGGCAGCAATGAGCAGTTCTTC; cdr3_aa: CASSFTPGLSGSNEQFF
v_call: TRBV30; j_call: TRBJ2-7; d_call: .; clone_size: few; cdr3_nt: TGTGCCTGGAAGAGAGGCAGGCATAAGGACGAGCAGTACTTC; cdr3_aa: CAWKRGRHKDEQYF
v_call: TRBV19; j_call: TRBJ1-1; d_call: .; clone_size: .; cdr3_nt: TGTGCCAGCCTGGAGGGGAACACTGAAGCTTTCTTT; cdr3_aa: CASLEGNTEAFF
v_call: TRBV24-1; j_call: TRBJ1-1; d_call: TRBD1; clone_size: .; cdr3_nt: TGTGCCACCAGTGATTCCGGGACAGGGATTCCTTTCTTT; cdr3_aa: CATSDSGTGIPFF
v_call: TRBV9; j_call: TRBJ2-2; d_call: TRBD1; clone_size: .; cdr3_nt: TGTGCCAGCAGCCCAAGGGGGCGAGGAAACACCGGGGAGCTGTTTTTT; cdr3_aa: CASSPRGRGNTGELFF
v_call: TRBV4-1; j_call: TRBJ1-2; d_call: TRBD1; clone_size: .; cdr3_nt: TGCGCCAGCAGCCAAGACCTGGGACAGGGGTATGATGGCTACACCTTC; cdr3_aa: CASSQDLGQGYDGYTF
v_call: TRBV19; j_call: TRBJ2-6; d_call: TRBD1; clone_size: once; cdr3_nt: TGTGCCAGTAGTCTGGGACAGCGCTCTGGGGCCAACGTCCTGACTTTC; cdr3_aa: CASSLGQRSGANVLTF
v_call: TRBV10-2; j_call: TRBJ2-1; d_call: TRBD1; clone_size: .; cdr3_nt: TGCGCCAGCACCACGCCGGACAGGTCATACAATGAGCAGTTCTTC; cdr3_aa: CASTTPDRSYNEQFF
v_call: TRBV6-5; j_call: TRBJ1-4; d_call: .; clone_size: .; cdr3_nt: TGTGCCAGCTTCGCTGGAAGGGAAAAACTGTTTTTT; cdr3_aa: CASFAGREKLFF
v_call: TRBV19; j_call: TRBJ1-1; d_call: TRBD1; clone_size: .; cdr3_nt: TGTGCCAGTAGTGTTGGGACAGGATTCGTAAACACTGAAGCTTTCTTT; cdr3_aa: CASSVGTGFVNTEAFF
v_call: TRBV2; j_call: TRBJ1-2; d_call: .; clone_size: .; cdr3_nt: TGTGCCAGCAGTGAATTCCGGGTTTCAGCTTCCTATGGCTACACCTTC; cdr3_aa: CASSEFRVSASYGYTF
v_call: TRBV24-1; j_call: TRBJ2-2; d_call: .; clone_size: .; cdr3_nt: TGTGCCACCAGTGATTTAAAGGGGGGCCCAGCCGGGGAGCTGTTTTTT; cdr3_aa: CATSDLKGGPAGELFF
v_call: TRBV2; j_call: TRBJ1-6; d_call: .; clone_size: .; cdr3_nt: TGTGCCAGCAGTGAATGGGGGCAGGGATATAATTCACCCCTCCACTTT; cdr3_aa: CASSEWGQGYNSPLHF
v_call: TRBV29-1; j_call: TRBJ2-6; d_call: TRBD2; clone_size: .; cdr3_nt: TGCAGCGTTCGAGATGGACTAGCACACAAAGTCGGGGCCAACGTCCTGACTTTC; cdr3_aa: CSVRDGLAHKVGANVLTF
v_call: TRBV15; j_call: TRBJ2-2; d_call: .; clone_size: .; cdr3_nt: TGTGCCACCAGCAGAGAAGGCACCGGGGAGCTGTTTTTT; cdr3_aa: CATSREGTGELFF
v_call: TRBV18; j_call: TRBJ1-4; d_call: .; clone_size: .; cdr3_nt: TGTGCCAGCTCACCCCGATTCGGGACTAATGAAAAACTGTTTTTT; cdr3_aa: CASSPRFGTNEKLFF
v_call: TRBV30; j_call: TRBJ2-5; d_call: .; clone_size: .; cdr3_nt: TGTGCCTGGAGGGGGGTAGAGACCCAGTACTTC; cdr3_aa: CAWRGVETQYF
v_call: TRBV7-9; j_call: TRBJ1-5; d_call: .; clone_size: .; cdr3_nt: TGTGCCAGCAGCTTATTGGGCGCAGGGGATGGCAATCAGCCCCAGCATTTT; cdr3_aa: CASSLLGAGDGNQPQHF
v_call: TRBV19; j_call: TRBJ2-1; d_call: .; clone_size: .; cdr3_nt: TGTGCCAGTAGTATAGATCGGGACATAACCTACAATGAGCAGTTCTTC; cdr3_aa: CASSIDRDITYNEQFF
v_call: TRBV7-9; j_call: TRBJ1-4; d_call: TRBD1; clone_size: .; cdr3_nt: TGTGCCAGCAGCCTCCAGGACAGGGAAAAACTGTTTTTT; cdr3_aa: CASSLQDREKLFF
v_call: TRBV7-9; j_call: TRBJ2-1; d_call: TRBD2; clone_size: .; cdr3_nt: TGTGCCAGCAGCTTATCCCCAGCGGGGGGCAATGAGCAGTTCTTC; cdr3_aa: CASSLSPAGGNEQFF
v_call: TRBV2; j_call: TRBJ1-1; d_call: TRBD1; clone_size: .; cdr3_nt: TGTGCCAGCCACCTGACAGGGCAGACTGAAGCTTTCTTT; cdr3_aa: CASHLTGQTEAFF
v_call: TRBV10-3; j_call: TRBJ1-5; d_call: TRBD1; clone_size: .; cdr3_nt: TGTGCCATCAGCCCAGTTAACAGGGGCGTTCAGCCCCAGCATTTT; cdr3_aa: CAISPVNRGVQPQHF
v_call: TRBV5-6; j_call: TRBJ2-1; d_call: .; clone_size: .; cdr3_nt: TGTGCCAGCAGCTTGGTGTTAACGGACTCGTACAATGAGCAGTTCTTC; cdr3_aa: CASSLVLTDSYNEQFF
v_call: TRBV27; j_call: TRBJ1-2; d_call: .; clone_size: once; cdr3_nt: TGTGCCAGCAGTGGGGGGCAGGGGCGATACTATGGCTACACCTTC; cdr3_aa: CASSGGQGRYYGYTF
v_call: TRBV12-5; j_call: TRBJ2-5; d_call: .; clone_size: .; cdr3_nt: TGTGCTAGTGGTTTGTTCCCGGGGGACTTCCAAGAGACCCAGTACTTC; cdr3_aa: CASGLFPGDFQETQYF
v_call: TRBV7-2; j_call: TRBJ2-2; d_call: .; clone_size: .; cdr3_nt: TGTGCCAGCAGCCTCCTGTCACAGGCGAACACCGGGGAGCTGTTTTTT; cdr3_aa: CASSLLSQANTGELFF
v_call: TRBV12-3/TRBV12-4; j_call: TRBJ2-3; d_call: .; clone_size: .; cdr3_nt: TGTGCCAGCAGTTCCCCACGTTATACGCAGTATTTT; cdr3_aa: CASSSPRYTQYF
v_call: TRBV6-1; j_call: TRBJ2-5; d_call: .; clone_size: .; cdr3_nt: TGTGCCAGCAGTGAAGCGGAAGAGACCCAGTACTTC; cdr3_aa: CASSEAEETQYF
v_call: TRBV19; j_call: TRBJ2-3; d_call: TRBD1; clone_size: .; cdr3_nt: TGTGCCAGTAGTATGAACAGGGGCGCAGATACGCAGTATTTT; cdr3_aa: CASSMNRGADTQYF
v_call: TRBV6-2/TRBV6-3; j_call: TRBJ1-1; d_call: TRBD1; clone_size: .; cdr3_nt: TGTGCCAGCAGTCCAATCCGTTCACAGGGGCTGGGCACTGAAGCTTTCTTT; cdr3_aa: CASSPIRSQGLGTEAFF
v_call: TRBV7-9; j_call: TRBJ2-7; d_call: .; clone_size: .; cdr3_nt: TGTGCCAGCAGCTTAGAAGTAGACTCCCACGAGCAGTACTTC; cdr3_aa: CASSLEVDSHEQYF
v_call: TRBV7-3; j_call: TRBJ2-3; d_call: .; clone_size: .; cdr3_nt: TGTGCCAGCAGCTTAATCCTTGGGGATACGCAGTATTTT; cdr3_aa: CASSLILGDTQYF
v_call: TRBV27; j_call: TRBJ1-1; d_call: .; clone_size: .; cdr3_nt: TGTGCCAGCAGGGATGGACCGACCAACACTGAAGCTTTCTTT; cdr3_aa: CASRDGPTNTEAFF
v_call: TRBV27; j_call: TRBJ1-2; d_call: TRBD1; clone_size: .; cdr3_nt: TGTGCCAGCAGTTTGACACCATCAGGGGGCATAGGCTACACCTTC; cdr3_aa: CASSLTPSGGIGYTF
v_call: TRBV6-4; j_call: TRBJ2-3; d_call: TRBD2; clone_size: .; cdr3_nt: TGTGCCAGCAGCTCTAGCGGGGGGGCCACAGATACGCAGTATTTT; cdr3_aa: CASSSSGGATDTQYF
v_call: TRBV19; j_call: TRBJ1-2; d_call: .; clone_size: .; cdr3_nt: TGTGCCAGTACCCCGTGGGCGGAGATTAACTATGGCTACACCTTC; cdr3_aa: CASTPWAEINYGYTF
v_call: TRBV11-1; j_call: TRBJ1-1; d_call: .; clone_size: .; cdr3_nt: TGTGCCAGCAGCGCTAGGGGTAGGGGCACTGAAGCTTTCTTT; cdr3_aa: CASSARGRGTEAFF
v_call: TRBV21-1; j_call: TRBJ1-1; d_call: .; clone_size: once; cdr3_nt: TGTGCCAGCAGCAAAGGAGGGGGTAACAGGGGAGGGGACACTGAAGCTTTCTTT; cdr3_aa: CASSKGGGNRGGDTEAFF